This T cell receptor (beta chain) was sequenced during a study of T cells expressing NK-cell markers. For each CDR3 protein, TCRdb gives one entry from its re-call of the 5' RACE reads, without DNA. Reported are hundreds of thousands of distinct CDR3 sequences; the ten largest clones contain about 7.1%. Germline lookup yields CDR1 SGHDN and CDR2 FVKESK. The CDR3 is 12 residues long. Specimen: blood T cells: a sorted CD56 or NKG2C T cell subset, CD4+ or CD8+ T cells, or bulk PBMC T cells (not recorded which). The gene calls are TRBV14 and TRBJ2-3. The TCR was taken from a woman aged 18 to 69 in good health. CDR3 in amino acids: CASSQGSDTQYF.